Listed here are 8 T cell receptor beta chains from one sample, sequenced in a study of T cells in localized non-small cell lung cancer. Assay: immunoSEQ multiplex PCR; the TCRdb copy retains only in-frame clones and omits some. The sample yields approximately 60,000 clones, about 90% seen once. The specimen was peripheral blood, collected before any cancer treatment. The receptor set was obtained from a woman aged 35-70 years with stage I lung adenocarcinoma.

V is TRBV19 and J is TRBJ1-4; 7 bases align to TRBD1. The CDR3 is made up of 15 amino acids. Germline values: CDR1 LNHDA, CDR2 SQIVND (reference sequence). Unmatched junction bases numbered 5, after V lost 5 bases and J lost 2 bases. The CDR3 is CASSRRQGTNEKLFF. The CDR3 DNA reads TGTGCCAGTAGTCGACGACAGGGTACTAATGAAAAACTGTTTTTT.

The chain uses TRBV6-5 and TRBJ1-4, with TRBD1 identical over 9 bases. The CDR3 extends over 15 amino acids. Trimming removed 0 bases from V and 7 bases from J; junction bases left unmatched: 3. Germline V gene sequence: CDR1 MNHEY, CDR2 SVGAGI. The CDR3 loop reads CASSYSQGAREKLFF. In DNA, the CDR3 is TGTGCCAGCAGTTACTCACAGGGGGCGCGTGAAAAACTGTTTTTT.

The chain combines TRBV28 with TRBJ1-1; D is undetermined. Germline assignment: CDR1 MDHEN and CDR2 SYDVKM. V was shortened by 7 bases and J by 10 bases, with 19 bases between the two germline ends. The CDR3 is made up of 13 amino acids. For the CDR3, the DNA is TGTGCCAGCATTAAACGAGGCAGCTCTTTAGCTTTCTTT. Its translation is CASIKRGSSLAFF. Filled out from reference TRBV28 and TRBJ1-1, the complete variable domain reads DVKVTQSSRYLVKRTGEKVFLECVQDMDHENMFWYRQDPGLGLRLIYFSYDVKMKEKGDIPEGYSVSREKKERFSLILESASTNQTSMYLCASIKRGSSLAFFGQGTRLTVV.

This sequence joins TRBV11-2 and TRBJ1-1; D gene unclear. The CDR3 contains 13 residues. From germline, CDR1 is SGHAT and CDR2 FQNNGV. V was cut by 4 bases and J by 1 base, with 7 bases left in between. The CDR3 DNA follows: TGTGCCAGCAGCTCTCAAAGGAACACTGAAGCTTTCTTT. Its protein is CASSSQRNTEAFF.

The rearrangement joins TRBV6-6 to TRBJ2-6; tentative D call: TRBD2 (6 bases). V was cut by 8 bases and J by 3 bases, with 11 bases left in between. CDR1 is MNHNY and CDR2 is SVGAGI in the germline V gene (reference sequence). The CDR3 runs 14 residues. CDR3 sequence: CASLGTLGANVLTF. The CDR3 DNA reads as TGTGCCAGCCTCGGGACTCTTGGGGCCAACGTCCTGACTTTC.

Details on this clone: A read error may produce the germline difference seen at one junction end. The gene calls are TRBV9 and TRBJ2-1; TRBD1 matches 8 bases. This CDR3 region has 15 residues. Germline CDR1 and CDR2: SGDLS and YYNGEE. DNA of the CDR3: TGTGCCAGCAGCGGACGGGACAGGTCCTTCAATGAGCAGTTCTTC. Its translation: CASSGRDRSFNEQFF.

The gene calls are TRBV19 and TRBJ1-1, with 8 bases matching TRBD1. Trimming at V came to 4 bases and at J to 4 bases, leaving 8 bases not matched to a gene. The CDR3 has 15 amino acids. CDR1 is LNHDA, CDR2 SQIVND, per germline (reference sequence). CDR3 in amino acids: CASSTTGGGGTEAFF. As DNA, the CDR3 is TGTGCCAGTAGTACCACAGGGGGTGGGGGCACTGAAGCTTTCTTT.

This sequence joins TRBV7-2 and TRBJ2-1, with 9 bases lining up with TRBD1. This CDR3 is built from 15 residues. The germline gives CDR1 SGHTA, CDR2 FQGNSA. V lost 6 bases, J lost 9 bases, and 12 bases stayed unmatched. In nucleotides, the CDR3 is TGTGCCAGCAGTACGGGACAGGGAGCGATGGGTGAGCAGTTCTTC. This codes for CASSTGQGAMGEQFF.